This record concerns one TCR beta chain sequence. This table comes from immunoSEQ multiplex PCR, and its TCRdb copy is limited to in-frame clones, with some not included. The sample records under 35,000 clones, around nine tenths being singletons. V gave up 3 bases and J gave up 5 bases, with 13 bases separating them. CDR1 MNHNY and CDR2 SVGAGI come from the germline V gene (reference sequence). This CDR3 is built from 14 residues. The data are from a study of PD-L1 blockade in urothelial cancer. Study in general: T cells numbered a median of 141,255 in the blood samples.

The receptor was derived from a man aged 45-65 years with urothelial cancer. V is TRBV6-6 and J is TRBJ2-5; tentative D call: TRBD2 (5 bases). This sample comprised PBMCs, obtained around atezolizumab (anti-PD-L1) treatment. The CDR3 sequence is CASSYSGRGETQYF. CDR3 bases: TGTGCCAGCAGTTATTCGGGGAGAGGGGAGACCCAGTACTTC.